This T cell receptor beta chain was documented in a study of T cell clones after liver transplantation. Study-wide background: Immunosuppression withdrawal was tried within 2 years after liver transplantation in this trial. TCRbeta sequencing after a pre-transplant mixed lymphocyte reaction identified graft-donor-reactive clones, later tracked in post-transplant blood.

This clone was seen more than once but under ten times. TCRdb's copy holds only in-frame clones and misses some; the assay was immunoSEQ multiplex PCR. The profile shows around 78,000 clones, roughly 85% of them singletons. The source of this sequence is a human patient who received a liver transplant. Some T cells may originate from the graft donor. The sample in question was CD4+ T cells from blood, obtained at the 22-month timepoint.

The CDR3 nucleotides are TGTGCCAGCAGTGGCTGGGACCTCGGGGAGCAGTACTTC. As protein: CASSGWDLGEQYF. This rearrangement joins TRBV6-1 to TRBJ2-7; D tentatively reads TRBD1 or TRBD2 (5 bases each). The germline V gene has CDR1 MNHNS and CDR2 SASEGT. The V and J ends lost 4 bases and 7 bases respectively, with 14 bases between them. The CDR3 is 13 residues long.